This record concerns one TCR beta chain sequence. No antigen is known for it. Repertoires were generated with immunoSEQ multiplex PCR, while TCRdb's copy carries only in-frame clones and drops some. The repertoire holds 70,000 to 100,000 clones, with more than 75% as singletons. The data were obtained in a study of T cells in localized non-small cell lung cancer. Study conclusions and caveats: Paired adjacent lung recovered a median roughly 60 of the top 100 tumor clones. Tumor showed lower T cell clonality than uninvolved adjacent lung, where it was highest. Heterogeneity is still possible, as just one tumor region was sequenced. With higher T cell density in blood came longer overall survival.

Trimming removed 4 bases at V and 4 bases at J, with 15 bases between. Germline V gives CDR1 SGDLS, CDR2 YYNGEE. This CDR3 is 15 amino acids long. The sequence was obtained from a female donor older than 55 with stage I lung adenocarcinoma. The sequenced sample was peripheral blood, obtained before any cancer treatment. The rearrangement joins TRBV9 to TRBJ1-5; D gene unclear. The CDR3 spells CASSPKAGRNQPQHF. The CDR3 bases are TGTGCCAGCAGCCCTAAGGCGGGGAGGAATCAGCCCCAGCATTTT. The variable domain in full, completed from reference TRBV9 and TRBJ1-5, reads DSGVTQTPKHLITATGQRVTLRCSPRSGDLSVYWYQQSLDQGLQFLIQYYNGEERAKGNILERFSAQQFPDLHSELNLSSLELGDSALYFCASSPKAGRNQPQHFGDGTRLSIL.